The clone carrying this TCR beta chain is termed medium-sized. The sample originates from a study of T cell changes during pregnancy in multiple sclerosis. V was pared by 2 bases and J by 2 bases, with 10 bases between. The germline V gene has CDR1 WSHSY and CDR2 SAAADI. The CDR3 contains 14 residues. Clones were read by immunoSEQ multiplex PCR, and TCRdb kept only the in-frame ones, dropping some. The profile shows about 83,000 clones, roughly nine tenths of them singletons. The V gene is TRBV10-2, the J gene TRBJ2-7; no clear D. This receptor was obtained from a female donor in good health, serving as a control in a pregnancy study. Some clones in this sample may be carry-over from other donors' samples. The material was PBMCs, obtained in the first trimester of pregnancy. The CDR3 nucleotides are TGCGCCAGCAGTGAGCCTTCCTCCCCCTACGAGCAGTACTTC. This sequence encodes CASSEPSSPYEQYF.